This T cell receptor (beta chain) was obtained from a study of CD8+CD57+ T cells in acquired aplastic anemia (dated by TCRdb to about 2018). Looking at the study overall: A mean of about 3.2 ug of DNA, ranging from roughly 0.18 to 30 ug, was extracted from sorted CD4+ and CD8+ cells. For healthy donor samples, the average read count was around 9.8 million for CD4+ cells and approximately 11 million for CD8+ cells.

On this clonotype: Its antigen is unknown. No base qualities exist here, and no much larger clone lies one base off it.

Broad study findings and their caveats: CD8+ Simpson's diversity did not differ significantly between patients and healthy controls (P=0.060). Although roughly 30 CD8+ CDR3 sequences were shared by patients and controls, these sequences appeared highly expressed in patients and within the immunodominant clones of patients.

The CDR3 holds 14 amino acids from the cysteine to the phenylalanine. Left in the record is the CDR3 DNA by itself, 42 bases read in frame from the first base. CDR1 is given as SGHKS and CDR2 as YYEKEE, both from the germline V gene (reference sequence). V drops 1 base and J drops 6 bases, leaving 11 bases in between. The study deep-sequenced TCR repertoires of sorted CD4+ and CD8+ blood T cells from severe aplastic anemia patients and healthy subjects. Ficoll-Paque density gradient centrifugation was used to isolate peripheral blood mononuclear cells. Before DNA was extracted, CD4+ and CD8+ T cells were sorted using either FACS or magnetic beads. Profiling of TCR beta VDJ combinations and CDR3 sequences used genomic DNA as the template. An Illumina HiSeq 2000 was the platform used for TCR repertoire sequencing. In the authors' own workflow: Repertoire assessment relied on Simpson's diversity index, CDR3 size and DJ length profiles, and TRBV/TRBJ rearrangement plots. The most abundant DNA sequence in the deep sequencing data was taken as the immunodominant clone. CDR3 amino acid sequences were checked for sharing across subjects and were also compared against the VDJdb database and published repertoires. TCRdb reprocessing: public reads trimmed at Q25 with fastp, clones called with MiXCR, in-frame beta chains kept. When rows share a CDR3 protein, they turn into one entry using the most common DNA and genes. TCRdb assigned the V and J calls; the authors' analysis was not used. Within this sample are about 210,000 distinct CDR3 sequences, with over 60% of them counted one time only. Approximately 32% of the sample belongs to the ten largest clones.

The chain is encoded by TRBV5-5 joined to TRBJ2-1; the D gene identity is not certain. The receptor comes from a human donor in good health. Sequencing was performed on sorted CD4+, CD8+, or CD8+CD57+ T cells (not recorded which) from PBMCs. The CDR3 reads CASSLLSPGNEQFF. The DNA reads as follows: TGTGCCAGCAGCTTGCTTAGCCCGGGCAATGAGCAGTTCTTC.